The source of this T cell receptor (beta chain) is a study of blood T cell repertoires in COVID-19 (dated by TCRdb to about 2020). In the study overall: The collaborator samples originated in the United States, Italy and Spain and spanned the acute and convalescent phases of COVID-19. The material from the prospective study consisted of cDNA or gDNA derived from T cells, B-cell-depleted T cells, or PBMCs. Deeply sampled blood TCRbeta repertoires from subjects exposed to, actively infected with, or recovered from COVID-19 were included in the dataset. The repertoires were released in a freely available public database meant as a resource for research on the immune response to SARS-CoV-2. The samples were drawn from the first 160 participants of the ongoing ImmuneRACE study and from 950 to 1,500 subjects provided by 6 global collaborators. Sample metadata almost always included a de-identified subject ID, COVID-19 status, age in years and sex. Where available, HLA class I and class II types were obtained from metadata supplied by the sample provider rather than from assay-based typing.

Of note for this clone: What this receptor recognizes is not known. No much larger clone exists at a distance of one base, and base qualities are not known.

Enrolling through a virtual design, the prospective study's participants ranged in age from roughly 18 to 100 years and lived across 24 United States geographic areas. In the prospective study, participants were assigned to cohorts based on the clinical history participants reported in a screening survey and a study questionnaire. Exposed participants were defined as having been in contact with someone with a PCR-confirmed or clinician-diagnosed COVID-19 case within 2 weeks of study entry. In the prospective study, mobile phlebotomists collected whole blood, serum and a nasopharyngeal or oropharyngeal swab from each participant. Participants in the prospective study had the option to provide additional blood draws and questionnaires over a roughly 2-month period. Before DNA extraction, blood samples from the prospective study were shipped at room temperature or frozen. TCRbeta CDR3 regions were amplified from genomic DNA by means of the immunoSEQ Assay, a bias-controlled multiplex PCR. For the original study's pipeline: The number of nucleated cells in each sample was estimated from the amplification of reference gene primers within the assay. Sequence reads were collapsed and filtered to measure the absolute abundance of every unique TCRbeta CDR3 rearrangement. For each sample, productive Simpson clonality was calculated as the square root of Simpson's diversity index over productive rearrangements. Held by TCRdb, this immuneACCESS table contains in-frame sequences only and omits some clones. Under half of the omission traces to an unresolved V gene where checked; the cause of the rest is unknown. The DNA gave D and trimming, while V, J and clone size come from that table. Within this sample are 350,000 or so clones, with about 88% of them counted one time only. Of the sample, approximately 1% falls within the top ten clones.

What the work shows at the level of the full study, not this receptor alone: The quantity of clinical and demographic metadata differed by source and by participant and was supplied without curation.

CDR1 and CDR2, per the germline V gene, are MNHNS and SASEGT. From cysteine to phenylalanine, the CDR3 is 15 amino acids long. CDR3 DNA is the only sequence kept; it has 45 bases, read in frame from the first base. V and J lose 2 bases and 6 bases, and a span of 16 bases separates them. The receptor was derived from a woman aged 30 to 39 who had been exposed to COVID-19. In this chain, TRBV6-1 is recombined with TRBJ1-2; the D gene is possibly TRBD1, with 5 bases matching. Sequenced sample: PBMCs or T cells enriched from blood (not recorded which). At the DNA level, the sequence is TGTGCCAGCAGTGAATACAGGCTAGGTTGGGATGGCTACACCTTC. This translates into CASSEYRLGWDGYTF.